This TCR beta chain was captured by sequencing in a study of blood T cell repertoires in COVID-19. V lost 5 bases to trimming and J lost 8 bases, with 7 bases between them. Germline CDR1 and CDR2: MDHEN and SYDVKM. CDR3 size: 11 residues. Repertoires were generated with immunoSEQ multiplex PCR, while TCRdb's copy carries only in-frame clones and drops some. This table holds 300,000 to 400,000 clones, 80% to 90% found once. This TCR came from a woman aged 40 to 50 with acute COVID-19. The sample consisted of PBMCs or T cells enriched from blood (not recorded which). This sequence joins TRBV28 and TRBJ2-1; no definite D call. CDR3 amino acids: CASSLNYEQFF. The DNA for the CDR3 is TGTGCCAGCAGTCTCAACTATGAGCAGTTCTTC.